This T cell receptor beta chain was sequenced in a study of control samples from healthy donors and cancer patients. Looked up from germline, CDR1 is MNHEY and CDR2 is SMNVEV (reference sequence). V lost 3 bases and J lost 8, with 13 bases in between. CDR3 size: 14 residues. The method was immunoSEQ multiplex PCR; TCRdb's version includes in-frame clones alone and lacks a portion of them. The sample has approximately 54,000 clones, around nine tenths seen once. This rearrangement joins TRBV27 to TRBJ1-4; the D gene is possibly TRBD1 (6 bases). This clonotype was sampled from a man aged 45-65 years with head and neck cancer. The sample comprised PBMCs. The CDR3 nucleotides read TGTGCCAGCAGTTTGGGCAGGGGCCGGGAAAAACTGTTTTTT. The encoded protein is CASSLGRGREKLFF.